These T cell receptor beta chains were read from a single sample in a study of cytomegalovirus exposure and HLA in healthy donors. Generated by immunoSEQ multiplex PCR, the TCRdb table keeps only in-frame clones and is missing some. Among 150,000 to 200,000 clones listed, approximately 67% were seen once. The sequencing input was PBMCs. These receptors were obtained from a woman aged 18-30 years in good health and CMV-seropositive. The CDR3 runs from the conserved cysteine through the conserved F or W. The D gene is left open where the match is weak. Where a row states a size, it is once, few, many or the class of an expanded clone; other rows omit it.

v_gene	abundance	j_gene	d_gene	CDR3nt	CDR3aa
TRBV25-1	NA	TRBJ1-2	TRBD1	TGTGCCAGCAGTACAGGGGTGGGGGGCTACGCCTTC	CASSTGVGGYAF
TRBV6-5	NA	TRBJ1-4	NA	TGTGCCAGCTCCGGGGGGATGAGAGAAAAACTGTTTTTT	CASSGGMREKLFF
TRBV2	NA	TRBJ1-5	NA	TGTGCCAGCAAGTCGGGGGGTTCGGGCAATCAGCCCCAGCATTTT	CASKSGGSGNQPQHF
TRBV30	NA	TRBJ1-5	NA	TGTGCCTGGAGTGTAACGGGAAGCAATCAGCCCCAGCATTTT	CAWSVTGSNQPQHF
TRBV6-4	NA	TRBJ2-3	NA	TGTGCCAGCAGTTTACGAGGCGATACAGATACGCAGTATTTT	CASSLRGDTDTQYF
TRBV2	few	TRBJ1-2	NA	TGTGCCAGCAGCTATGTACCCCTGGGGCTGGGTGGCTACACCTTC	CASSYVPLGLGGYTF
TRBV25-1	NA	TRBJ1-2	NA	TGTGCCAGCAGTAGTACGTATAGAAACTATGGCTACACCTTC	CASSSTYRNYGYTF
TRBV7-9	NA	TRBJ1-2	TRBD1	TGTGCCAGCAGCTTAGGGACAGGGGTCCTCCTTAACTATGGCTACACCTTC	CASSLGTGVLLNYGYTF
TRBV6-1	NA	TRBJ2-7	TRBD2	TGTGCCAGCAGCCTTAGCGGGACGACCTACGAGCAGTACTTC	CASSLSGTTYEQYF
TRBV28	NA	TRBJ1-2	NA	TGTGCCAGCAGGAGTCAGGGAGGGATTGACTATGGCTACACCTTC	CASRSQGGIDYGYTF
TRBV28	NA	TRBJ2-6	NA	TGTGCCAGCAGCCCTGATAGCTCTGGGGCCAACGTCCTGACTTTC	CASSPDSSGANVLTF
TRBV14	once	TRBJ1-4	NA	TGTGCCAGCAGCCCCTTAACCCGAGGACAGCCTAATGAAAAACTGTTTTTT	CASSPLTRGQPNEKLFF
TRBV19	NA	TRBJ2-6	NA	TGTGCCACCGAAACAGGAACTGGGGCCAACGTCCTGACTTTC	CATETGTGANVLTF
TRBV28	once	TRBJ2-1	TRBD2	TGTGCCAGCAGTTTTTGGTCTAGCGGACAAAACAATGAGCAGTTCTTC	CASSFWSSGQNNEQFF
TRBV2	NA	TRBJ2-5	TRBD1	TGTGCCAGCCCGACAGGGCCTGGGACCCAGTACTTC	CASPTGPGTQYF
TRBV7-2	NA	TRBJ1-1	NA	TGTGCCAGCAGCACCCACAGGGTGGGGGTGAACACTGAAGCTTTCTTT	CASSTHRVGVNTEAFF
TRBV5-8	few	TRBJ2-5	TRBD2	TGTGCCAGCAGTTTCGGGGGGGCGGGGCAAGAGACCCAGTACTTC	CASSFGGAGQETQYF
TRBV5-6	few	TRBJ1-2	NA	TGTGCCAGCAGCCCGAGGGCAGAACTTAACTATGGCTACACCTTC	CASSPRAELNYGYTF
TRBV19	NA	TRBJ1-5	NA	TGTGCCAGTAGTATATGGGAGTCCCCTAGCACGCATCAGCCCCAGCATTTT	CASSIWESPSTHQPQHF
TRBV2	NA	TRBJ1-6	TRBD1	TGTGCCAGCAGCCCACAGGGGGCGCGGGGTTCACCCCTCCACTTT	CASSPQGARGSPLHF
TRBV5-6	few	TRBJ1-6	TRBD1	TGTGCCAGCAGCTTCGACAGGGGGATATCACCCCTCCACTTT	CASSFDRGISPLHF
TRBV4-2	NA	TRBJ1-4	NA	TGTGCCAGCAGCCAAGATTACCGTGGGGGGTCTGAAAAACTGTTTTTT	CASSQDYRGGSEKLFF
TRBV9	NA	TRBJ2-3	TRBD2	TGTGCCAGCAGCGTAGACGGGAGGGTCGAGGATACGCAGTATTTT	CASSVDGRVEDTQYF
TRBV15	NA	TRBJ2-7	NA	TGTGCCACCAGCAGCCCGGGGGGCGGGAGCTACGAGCAGTACTTC	CATSSPGGGSYEQYF
TRBV27	NA	TRBJ2-2	TRBD2	TGTGCCAGCAGTTTATCGTGGACTAGCGCCGGTACCGGGGAGCTGTTTTTT	CASSLSWTSAGTGELFF
TRBV28	NA	TRBJ1-1	NA	TGTGCCAGCAGTTTTCGGGGGGCGCTGTATAGGGAAGCTTTCTTT	CASSFRGALYREAFF
TRBV2	NA	TRBJ2-4	NA	TGTGCCAGCAGTGAAGCGAGTTACAAAAACATTCAGTACTTC	CASSEASYKNIQYF
TRBV6-6	NA	TRBJ1-2	NA	TGTGCCAGCTGTGCCAGGGAGGGAGGGGGCTACACCTTC	CASCAREGGGYTF
TRBV2	few	TRBJ1-6	TRBD1	TGTGCCAGCAAATTGACAGGGACCATTATTAATTCACCCCTCCACTTT	CASKLTGTIINSPLHF
TRBV7-3	few	TRBJ2-7	TRBD1	TGTGCCAGCAGCTTGGGGCCGGGACAGGCCCCGGTCTTC	CASSLGPGQAPVF
TRBV2	NA	TRBJ1-5	TRBD1	TGTGCCAGCAGTGTCATGATGGGATTCAGATGGTATGAGACAGGGCGCCAGCCCCAGCATTTT	CASSVMMGFRWYETGRQPQHF
TRBV2	NA	TRBJ1-5	TRBD1	TGTGCCAGCAGTGAACGGGCCGGCCTTTGGGGGACAGGGAGCAATCAGCCCCAGCATTTT	CASSERAGLWGTGSNQPQHF
TRBV11-2	NA	TRBJ2-1	NA	TGTGCCAGCAAGCTTGGGGCAGGAGCGACTTACAATGAGCAGTTCTTC	CASKLGAGATYNEQFF
TRBV27	NA	TRBJ2-1	NA	TGTGCCAGCACCGAATCGGGGTCGGGGTATTTTGTGAATGAGCAGTTCTTC	CASTESGSGYFVNEQFF
TRBV6-6	NA	TRBJ2-5	TRBD2	TGTGCCAGCAGCTCCGGGACTAGCGGGGGGCCGGAGACCCAGTACTTC	CASSSGTSGGPETQYF
TRBV6-1	NA	TRBJ2-7	TRBD2	TGTGCCAGCTTGAGCGGGGTGCTCTCCTACGAGCAGTACTTC	CASLSGVLSYEQYF
TRBV7-2	once	TRBJ2-1	TRBD2	TGTGCCAGCAGCTCCCCACTTTTAAGCGGGGGGGTCCACAATGAGCAGTTCTTC	CASSSPLLSGGVHNEQFF
TRBV6-1	few	TRBJ2-7	TRBD2	TGTGCCAGCAGTGGGACTAGCGGGAGAAACGAGCAGTACTTC	CASSGTSGRNEQYF
TRBV30	NA	TRBJ2-7	NA	TGTGCCTGGAGACTCCGGGGAGGGGGCTACGAGCAGTACTTC	CAWRLRGGGYEQYF
TRBV9	NA	TRBJ1-4	NA	TGTGCCAGCAGTATGAACGGTGAAACTAATGAAAAACTGTTTTTT	CASSMNGETNEKLFF
TRBV28	NA	TRBJ1-1	NA	TGTGCCAGCAGTCGCCATAGGGGTAACACTGAAGCTTTCTTT	CASSRHRGNTEAFF
TRBV7-9	NA	TRBJ1-1	NA	TGTGCCAGCAGCCCGGGAGGGCACATGAACACTGAAGCTTTCTTT	CASSPGGHMNTEAFF
TRBV28	once	TRBJ2-2	NA	TGTGCCAGCCTCGACACAAACACCGGGGAGCTGTTTTTT	CASLDTNTGELFF
TRBV6-6	NA	TRBJ2-7	TRBD1	TGTGCCAGCAGTTTCGGACAGGGTCCTTACGAGCAGTACTTC	CASSFGQGPYEQYF
TRBV5-1	NA	TRBJ1-5	TRBD1	TGCGCCAGCAGCTTGACAGGGGTTAATCAGCCCCAGCATTTT	CASSLTGVNQPQHF
TRBV7-3	NA	TRBJ2-3	NA	TGTGCCAGCAGCTTACAGAGCGGGAGCACAGATACGCAGTATTTT	CASSLQSGSTDTQYF
TRBV29-1	NA	TRBJ2-7	TRBD1	TGCAGCGTCCGTTCCCAGGGGGACGGATACGAGCAGTACTTC	CSVRSQGDGYEQYF
TRBV29-1	NA	TRBJ2-7	NA	TGCAGCGTTGTAGGTCAGGGGGGAAACGAGCAGTACTTC	CSVVGQGGNEQYF
TRBV19	NA	TRBJ2-3	TRBD1	TGTGCCAGTAGTGACAGGGGGAAGTTGGATACGCAGTATTTT	CASSDRGKLDTQYF
TRBV7-8	NA	TRBJ2-4	NA	TGTGCCAGCTCGGGGTCTTGGCTTAGGCTAACGAAAGACATTCAGTACTTC	CASSGSWLRLTKDIQYF
TRBV5-1	few	TRBJ2-5	NA	TGCGCCAGCAAAACCGGCGAAAGGGGGACCCAGTACTTC	CASKTGERGTQYF
TRBV13	few	TRBJ2-1	NA	TGTGCCAGCAAAGGGAGCAATGAGCAGTTCTTC	CASKGSNEQFF
TRBV27	NA	TRBJ2-7	TRBD1	TGTGCCAGCAGTTTCTTGGGACAGGGTGACTACGAGCAGTACTTC	CASSFLGQGDYEQYF
TRBV5-1	NA	TRBJ2-3	NA	TGCGCCAGCAGCAAGGACACTTATAGGTCAGATACGCAGTATTTT	CASSKDTYRSDTQYF